The 19 T cell receptor beta chains below all came from one sample that was sequenced in a study of STAT3 mutations in large granular lymphocyte leukemia. Regarding the study as a whole: In T-cell large granular lymphocyte leukemia, about half of patients showed multiple immunodominant subclonotypes.

Produced via immunoSEQ multiplex PCR; TCRdb's table is partial and in-frame only. The repertoire includes about 5,200 clones, approximately 70% of them detected once, and under 55% sits in the top ten. For these receptors, no antigen is known. Source material: PBMCs. The receptors stem from a human donor with T large granular lymphocyte leukemia. Some clones in this sample may be carry-over from other donors' samples.

This clone turned up a few times. The V call is TRBV6-4, the J call TRBJ1-5; D may be TRBD1 (5 bases). The CDR3 sequence is 14 residues long. Germline assignment: CDR1 MRHNA and CDR2 SNTAGT. V was cut by 3 bases and J by 8 bases, with 14 bases left in between. CDR3 coding DNA: TGTGCCAGCAGTGAAGGAGCAGGGCTTGAGCCCCAGCATTTT. This sequence encodes CASSEGAGLEPQHF.

The chain employs TRBV5-1 and TRBJ2-3, with unresolved D. Looked up from germline, CDR1 is SGHRS and CDR2 is YFSETQ. V lost 3 bases, J lost 2 bases, and 7 bases lay in between. CDR3 length equals 13 residues. DNA for the CDR3: TGCGCCAGCAGCTCCAGAGACACAGATACGCAGTATTTT. This codes for CASSSRDTDTQYF.

The rearrangement joins TRBV5-4 to TRBJ1-1, with 8 bases identical to TRBD1. The CDR3 totals 15 residues. V trimming: 4 bases; J trimming: 3 bases; junction bases outside the gene matches: 8. Germline V CDR1 and CDR2: SGHNT, YYREEE (reference sequence). In DNA, the CDR3 is TGTGCCAGCAGCGGGCAGGGGGCGAGGGACACTGAAGCTTTCTTT. Translating gives CASSGQGARDTEAFF. Drawing the rest from reference TRBV5-4 and TRBJ1-1, the complete variable domain is ETGVTQSPTHLIKTRGQQVTLRCSSQSGHNTVSWYQQALGQGPQFIFQYYREEENGRGNFPPRFSGLQFPNYSSELNVNALELDDSALYLCASSGQGARDTEAFFGQGTRLTVV.

The chain links TRBV29-1 to TRBJ2-7; TRBD1 matches 8 bases. This CDR3 spans 12 amino acids. Germline CDR1 reads SQVTM; CDR2 reads ANQGSEA. V was pared by 5 bases and J by 2 bases, with 2 bases of the junction left unmatched. The CDR3 DNA reads as TGCAGCGTTACGGACAGGGCCTACGAGCAGTACTTC. Translation: CSVTDRAYEQYF.

CDR3 sequence (DNA): TGCGCCAGCAGCTTGGTAGGGCCGAGGCATGGGCCACCCCTCCACTTT. As protein: CASSLVGPRHGPPLHF. The gene calls are TRBV5-1 and TRBJ1-6; D gene uncertain. The CDR3 extends over 16 amino acids. The germline V gene encodes CDR1 SGHRS and CDR2 YFSETQ. V gave up 0 bases and J gave up 11 bases, with 18 bases separating them.

The J gene is TRBJ1-2, the V gene TRBV18, with D perhaps TRBD1 (5 bases). Germline loops: CDR1 KGHSH, CDR2 LQKENI. The V gene lost 2 bases and the J gene lost 2 bases, with 9 bases spanning the gap. The CDR3 is 14 residues long. As DNA, the CDR3 is TGTGCCAGCTCACCAATGCAGGGAAACTATGGCTACACCTTC. Its protein product is CASSPMQGNYGYTF.

The V call is TRBV30, the J call TRBJ1-1, with D possibly being TRBD1 (6 bases). This CDR3 is built from 15 residues. Germline V gene data show CDR1 as GTSNPN and CDR2 as SVGIG (reference sequence). Deletions cut 3 bases from V and 6 bases from J, with 20 bases between. The CDR3 sequence is CAWRAGTNSFAEAFF. CDR3 bases: TGTGCCTGGAGGGCCGGGACAAATAGTTTCGCTGAAGCTTTCTTT.

The chain is built from TRBV30 and TRBJ1-4; no definite D call. The V end was cut by 6 bases, the J end by 2 bases, with 10 bases between. This CDR3 spans 13 amino acids. The germline gives CDR1 GTSNPN, CDR2 SVGIG (reference sequence). For the CDR3, the DNA is TGTGCCTGCCTAGGGCAGACTAATGAAAAACTGTTTTTT. As protein: CACLGQTNEKLFF.

The V gene is TRBV5-1, the J gene TRBJ1-1; no clear D gene. Deletions cut 1 base from V and 4 bases from J, with 20 bases between. The CDR3 length is 17 residues. Germline-derived CDR1 and CDR2 are SGHRS and YFSETQ. The CDR3 DNA sequence: TGCGCCAGCAGCTTGTTTAATCCCGGACCCCGCGCCACTGAAGCTTTCTTT. Amino acids: CASSLFNPGPRATEAFF.

In the case of this clone: The sample has other DNA sequences that encode this CDR3 too. J is TRBJ1-6 and V is TRBV30; 8 bases agree with TRBD1. V gave up 2 bases and J gave up 9 bases; unmatched junction bases: 6. Germline V gene lookup returns CDR1 GTSNPN and CDR2 SVGIG (reference sequence). The CDR3 contains 14 residues. DNA of the CDR3: TGTGCCTGGAGTCCCGGACAGGGCGGTTCACCCCTCCACTTT. Translation gives CAWSPGQGGSPLHF.

This chain links TRBV30 with TRBJ2-3, with TRBD2 as a possible D gene (5 bases). The V end lost 5 bases, the J end lost 4 bases, and 13 bases lay between the germline ends. Germline values: CDR1 GTSNPN, CDR2 SVGIG (reference sequence). This CDR3 has 13 residues. The CDR3: CAWSSMGADTQYF. CDR3 sequence (DNA): TGTGCCTGGTCTAGCATGGGAGCAGATACGCAGTATTTT. The variable domain in full, with the rest retrieved from reference TRBV30 and TRBJ2-3, is SQTIHQWPATLVQPVGSPLSLECTVEGTSNPNLYWYRQAAGRGLQLLFYSVGIGQISSEVPQNLSASRPQDRQFILSSKKLLLSDSGFYLCAWSSMGADTQYFGPGTRLTVL.

Only one count was recorded for this clone. V gene TRBV20-1 combines with J gene TRBJ2-1; D remains unclear. This CDR3 has 11 residues. The germline gives CDR1 DFQATT, CDR2 SNEGSKA (reference sequence). The V end was cut by 5 bases, the J end by 9 bases, with 11 bases between. CDR3 amino acids: CSAPDFREQFF. CDR3 coding DNA: TGCAGTGCTCCTGATTTTCGTGAGCAGTTCTTC.

The CDR3 DNA follows: TGTGCCTGGAGTGCGGGGGCAACCAACGAGCAGTACTTC. Residues: CAWSAGATNEQYF. The chain links TRBV30 to TRBJ2-7; D might be TRBD1 or TRBD2, each matching 6 bases. CDR3 length equals 13 residues. From germline, CDR1 is GTSNPN and CDR2 SVGIG (reference sequence). V lost 1 base, J lost 5 bases, and 12 bases lay in between.

The chain couples TRBV10-3 to TRBJ2-1, with 10 positions matching TRBD2. Germline V gene lookup returns CDR1 ENHRY and CDR2 SYGVKD. The CDR3 sequence is 15 residues long. J was trimmed by 4 bases and V by 3 bases; bases with no gene match: 3. The CDR3 DNA follows: TGTGCCATCAGTGACGCTAGCGGGAGATACAATGAGCAGTTCTTC. It codes for CAISDASGRYNEQFF.

The CDR3: CASSQDWGETPLHF. CDR3 coding DNA: TGCGCCAGCAGCCAAGATTGGGGGGAAACACCCCTCCACTTT. The V call is TRBV4-3, the J call TRBJ1-6, with D possibly matching TRBD1 (5 bases). CDR1 is LGHNA and CDR2 is YSLEER in the germline V gene. The V and J ends lost 0 bases and 11 bases respectively, with 11 bases between them. The CDR3 length is 14 residues.

This chain links TRBV6-6 with TRBJ1-4, with D hard to call. This CDR3 region has 16 residues. V was cut by 4 bases and J by 0 bases, with 12 bases left in between. The V gene's germline CDR1 is MNHNY and CDR2 SVGAGI (reference sequence). CDR3 amino acids: CASSLNPGATNEKLFF. The CDR3, as DNA: TGTGCCAGCAGTTTAAATCCAGGTGCAACTAATGAAAAACTGTTTTTT.

The chain joins TRBV5-1 to TRBJ2-5; 8 nucleotides align to TRBD1. The CDR3 extends over 13 amino acids. The V gene's germline CDR1 is SGHRS and CDR2 YFSETQ. The junction had 3 bases not matched to a gene; V was cut back by 7 bases and J by 1 base. The CDR3 sequence is CASGGTGQETQYF. The CDR3 DNA follows: TGCGCCAGCGGTGGGACAGGCCAAGAGACCCAGTACTTC.

The rearrangement joins TRBV7-9 to TRBJ2-7; D may be TRBD1 or TRBD2 (5 bases each). Looked up from germline, CDR1 is SEHNR and CDR2 is FQNEAQ (reference sequence). Trimming left V 0 bases short and J 5 bases short, with 14 bases between. This CDR3 contains 15 residues. CDR3 sequence (DNA): TGTGCCAGCAGCTTAGCGGGACCCCCTTCCGACGAGCAGTACTTC. Translated: CASSLAGPPSDEQYF.

This clone was observed once. The chain has TRBV14 and TRBJ2-5; 7 nucleotides align to TRBD2. The V gene's germline CDR1 is SGHDN and CDR2 FVKESK. This CDR3 has 12 residues. Losses at the gene ends were 8 bases for V and 5 bases for J; bases not matched to a gene: 5. The CDR3 DNA reads TGTGCCAGCGGGGGGGGGTCCGAGACCCAGTACTTC. As protein: CASGGGSETQYF.